This note documents a single T cell receptor beta chain sequence. This clone's antigen is unknown. Base qualities were left out, and no much larger clone turns up one base away. This specimen comes from a study of cytomegalovirus exposure and HLA in healthy donors (dated by TCRdb to about 2017). For the study in its entirety: The roughly 650 repertoires of the first cohort and the 120 or so validation repertoires were produced on the same platform, according to a later analysis. The study aimed to test whether cataloging public T cell receptors could reveal signatures of past pathogen exposure. Along with the approximately 600-subject first cohort, a separate validation cohort of around 120 different subjects was used. To predict cytomegalovirus infection status, the study combined high-throughput TCR immunosequencing, statistical association of individual TCRs with disease status, and machine learning.

The study at large found these results: The classifier was reported to diagnose cytomegalovirus status with high specificity and sensitivity in both the original cohort and the validation cohort. According to the authors, the approach could potentially be generalized to other disease states and immunological phenotypes. Of the cluster scores, approximately 95% were above 0 in a later analysis, which found that TCRs clustered in the first cohort also tended to co-occur in the 130 or so validation repertoires. A total of fewer than 200 TCR beta chains were listed by the study as associated with cytomegalovirus. Three of the identified cytomegalovirus-associated TCR beta chains were confirmed in vitro to be specific for cytomegalovirus antigens. The validation cohort had no HLA typing available for a later analysis, so co-occurrence within that cohort was assessed over all 110 or so repertoires. Across donors, most TCR sequences were observed very rarely, whereas some public TCRs were present in many individuals.

Separate from the roughly 630-subject first cohort, the validation cohort of 90 to 150 subjects was the group to which the donors belonged. V is cut by 3 bases and J by 2 bases, and the space between the germline ends is 17 bases. The germline V gene provides CDR1 SNHLY and CDR2 FYNNEI. The CDR3 runs 17 residues from the cysteine to the phenylalanine. Only the CDR3 DNA is retained, 51 bases long and in frame from the first base. The method behind the library was the immunoSEQ multiplex PCR assay. The study's processing was this. A statistical classification framework was developed to diagnose cytomegalovirus status using the catalog of TCR beta chain sequences. TCRdb re-hosts the immuneACCESS table, in-frame sequences only. Its copies lack some clones; in the studies checked, an unresolved V gene accounts for under half of them, and the cause for the rest is not known. That table gives V, J and clone size, and the DNA gave D and trimming. Present in this sample are around 120,000 clones, around 89% of which were seen just once. The top ten clones comprise roughly 6% of the sample.

The sequence derives from a young woman in good health and CMV-seropositive. This chain joins TRBV2 to TRBJ1-3, and perhaps TRBD1 as D gene, on 6 matching bases. Sequences were obtained from PBMCs. The DNA sequence is TGTGCCAGCAGTGACTCCGCCTACAGGGTCCCTGGAAACACCATATATTTT. Its protein product is CASSDSAYRVPGNTIYF.